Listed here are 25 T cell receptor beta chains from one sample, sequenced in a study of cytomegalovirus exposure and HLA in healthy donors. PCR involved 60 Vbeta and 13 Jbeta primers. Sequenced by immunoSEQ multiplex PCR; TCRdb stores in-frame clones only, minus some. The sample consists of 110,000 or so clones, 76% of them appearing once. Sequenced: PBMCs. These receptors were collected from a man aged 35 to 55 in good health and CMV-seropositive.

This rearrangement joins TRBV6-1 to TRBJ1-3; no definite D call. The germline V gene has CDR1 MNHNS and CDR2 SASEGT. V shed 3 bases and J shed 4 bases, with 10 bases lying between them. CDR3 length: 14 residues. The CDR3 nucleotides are TGTGCCAGCAGTGATCCAAGGGAGGGAAACACCATATATTTT. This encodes CASSDPREGNTIYF.

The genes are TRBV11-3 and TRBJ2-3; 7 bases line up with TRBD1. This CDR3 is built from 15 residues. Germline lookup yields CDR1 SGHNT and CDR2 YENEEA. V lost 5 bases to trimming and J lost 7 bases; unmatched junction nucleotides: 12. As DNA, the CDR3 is TGTGCCAGCAGCCAGCCGGGACAGTTCTCCAATACGCAGTATTTT. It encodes CASSQPGQFSNTQYF.

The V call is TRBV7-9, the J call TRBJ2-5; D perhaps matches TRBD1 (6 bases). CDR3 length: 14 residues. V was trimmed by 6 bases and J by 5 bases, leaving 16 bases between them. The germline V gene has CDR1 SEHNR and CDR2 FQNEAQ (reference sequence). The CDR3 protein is CASRSTGPRETQYF. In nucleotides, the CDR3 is TGTGCCAGCAGGTCGACAGGCCCCAGGGAGACCCAGTACTTC.

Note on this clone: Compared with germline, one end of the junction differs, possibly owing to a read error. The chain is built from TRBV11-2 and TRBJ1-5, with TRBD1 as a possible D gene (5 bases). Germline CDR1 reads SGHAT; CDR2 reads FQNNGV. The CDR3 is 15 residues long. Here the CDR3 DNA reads TGTGCCAGCAGCTTAGATGCTGGGGCGAATCAGCCCCGGCATTTT. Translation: CASSLDAGANQPRHF.

DNA of the CDR3: TGTGCCAGTAGCCTCTTAGGCGGGGGTCTTAGCAATCAGCCCCAGCATTTT. Translated: CASSLLGGGLSNQPQHF. The chain carries TRBV19 and TRBJ1-5, with a possible D match to TRBD1 (5 bases). Looked up from germline, CDR1 is LNHDA and CDR2 is SQIVND (reference sequence). CDR3 length: 17 amino acids. With 6 bases removed from V and 0 bases from J, the gap between germline ends came to 18 bases.

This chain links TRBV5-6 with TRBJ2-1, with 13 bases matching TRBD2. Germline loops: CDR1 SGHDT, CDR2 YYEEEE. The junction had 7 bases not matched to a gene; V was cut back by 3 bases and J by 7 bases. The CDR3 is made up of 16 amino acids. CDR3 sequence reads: CASSSRRLAGGNEQFF. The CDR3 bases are TGTGCCAGCAGCTCGCGTAGACTAGCGGGGGGAAATGAGCAGTTCTTC.

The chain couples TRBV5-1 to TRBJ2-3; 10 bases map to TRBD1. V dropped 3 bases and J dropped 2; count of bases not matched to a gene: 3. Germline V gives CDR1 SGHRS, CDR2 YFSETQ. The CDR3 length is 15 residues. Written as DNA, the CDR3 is TGCGCCAGCAGCTCCGGACAGGGGGTCACAGATACGCAGTATTTT. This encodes CASSSGQGVTDTQYF.

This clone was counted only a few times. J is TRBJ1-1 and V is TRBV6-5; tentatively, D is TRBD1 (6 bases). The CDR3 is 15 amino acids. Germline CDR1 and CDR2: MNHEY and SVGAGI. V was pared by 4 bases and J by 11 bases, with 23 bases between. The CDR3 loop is CASSSARQDSRRAFF. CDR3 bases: TGTGCCAGCAGTTCCGCCCGACAGGACTCGCGACGGGCTTTCTTT.

The CDR3 nucleotides are TGTGCCAGCAGCCCTCCCGATAGCGGGCCCGGGGAGCTGTTTTTT. Protein product: CASSPPDSGPGELFF. The chain joins TRBV7-8 to TRBJ2-2; TRBD2 matches at 7 bases. CDR3 length equals 15 residues. With V trimmed by 5 bases and J by 6 bases, 9 bases remained unmatched. From germline, CDR1 is SGHVS and CDR2 FQNEAQ.

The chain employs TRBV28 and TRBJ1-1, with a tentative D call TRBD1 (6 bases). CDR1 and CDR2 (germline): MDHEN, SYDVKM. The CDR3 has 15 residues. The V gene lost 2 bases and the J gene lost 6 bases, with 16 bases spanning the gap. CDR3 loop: CASSLLQAGAAEAFF. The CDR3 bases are TGTGCCAGCAGTTTACTCCAGGCAGGGGCCGCTGAAGCTTTCTTT.

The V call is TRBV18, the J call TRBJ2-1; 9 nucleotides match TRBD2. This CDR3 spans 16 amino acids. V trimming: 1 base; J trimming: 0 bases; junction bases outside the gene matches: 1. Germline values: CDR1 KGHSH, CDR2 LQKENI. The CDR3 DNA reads TGTGCCAGCTCACCACAAGCGGGGGGCTCCTACAATGAGCAGTTCTTC. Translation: CASSPQAGGSYNEQFF.

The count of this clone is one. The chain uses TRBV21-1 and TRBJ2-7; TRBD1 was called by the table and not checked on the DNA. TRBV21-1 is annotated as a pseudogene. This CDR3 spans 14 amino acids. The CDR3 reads CASSAGDSDYEQYF. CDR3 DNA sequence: TGTGCCAGCAGCGCAGGGGACAGTGACTACGAGCAGTACTTC.

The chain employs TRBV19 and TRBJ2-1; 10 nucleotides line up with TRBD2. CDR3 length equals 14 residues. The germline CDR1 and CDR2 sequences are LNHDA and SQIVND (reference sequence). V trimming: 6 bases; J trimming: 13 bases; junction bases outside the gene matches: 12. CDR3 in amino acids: CASSPSSGTSDQFF. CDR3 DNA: TGTGCCAGTAGCCCATCCTCCGGGACTAGCGATCAGTTCTTC.

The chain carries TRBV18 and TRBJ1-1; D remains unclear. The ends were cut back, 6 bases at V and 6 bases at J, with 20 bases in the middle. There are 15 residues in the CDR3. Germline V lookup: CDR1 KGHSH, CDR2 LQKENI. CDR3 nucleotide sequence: TGTGCCAGCTCCCCAAACCGGGAGGTGCGGGCTGAAGCTTTCTTT. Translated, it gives CASSPNREVRAEAFF.

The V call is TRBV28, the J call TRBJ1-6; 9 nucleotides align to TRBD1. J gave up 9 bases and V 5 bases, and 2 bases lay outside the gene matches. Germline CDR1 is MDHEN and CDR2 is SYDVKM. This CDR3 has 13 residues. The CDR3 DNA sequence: TGTGCCAGCAGTCACAGGGGGCTTTCACCCCTCCACTTT. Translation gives CASSHRGLSPLHF.

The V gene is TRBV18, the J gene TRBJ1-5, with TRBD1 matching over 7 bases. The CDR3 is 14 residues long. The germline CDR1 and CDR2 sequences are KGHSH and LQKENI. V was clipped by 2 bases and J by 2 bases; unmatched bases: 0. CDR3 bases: TGTGCCAGCTCACCAACAGGGGGCAATCAGCCCCAGCATTTT. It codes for CASSPTGGNQPQHF.

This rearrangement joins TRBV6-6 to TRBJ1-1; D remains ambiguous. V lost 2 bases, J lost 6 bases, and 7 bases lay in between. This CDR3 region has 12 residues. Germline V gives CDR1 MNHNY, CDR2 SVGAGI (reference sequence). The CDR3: CASSYTVPEAFF. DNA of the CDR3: TGTGCCAGCAGTTACACAGTCCCTGAAGCTTTCTTT.

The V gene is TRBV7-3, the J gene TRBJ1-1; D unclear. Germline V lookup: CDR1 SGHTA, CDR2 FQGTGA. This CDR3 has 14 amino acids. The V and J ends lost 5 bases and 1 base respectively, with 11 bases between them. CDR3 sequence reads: CASSPGPSNTEAFF. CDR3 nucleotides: TGTGCCAGCAGCCCTGGGCCGTCGAACACTGAAGCTTTCTTT.

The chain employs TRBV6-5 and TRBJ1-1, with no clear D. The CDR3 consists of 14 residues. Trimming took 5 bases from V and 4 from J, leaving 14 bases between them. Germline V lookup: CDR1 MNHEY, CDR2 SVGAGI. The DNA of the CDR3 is TGTGCCAGCAGTACCCCCTGGGAGGGCACTGAAGCTTTCTTT. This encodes CASSTPWEGTEAFF.

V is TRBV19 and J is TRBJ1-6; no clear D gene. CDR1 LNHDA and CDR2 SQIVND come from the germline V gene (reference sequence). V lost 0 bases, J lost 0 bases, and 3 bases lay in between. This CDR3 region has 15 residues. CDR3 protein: CASSIDGSYNSPLHF. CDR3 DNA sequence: TGTGCCAGTAGTATAGACGGCTCCTATAATTCACCCCTCCACTTT. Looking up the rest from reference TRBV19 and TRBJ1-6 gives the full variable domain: DGGITQSPKYLFRKEGQNVTLSCEQNLNHDAMYWYRQDPGQGLRLIYYSQIVNDFQKGDIAEGYSVSREKKESFPLTVTSAQKNPTAFYLCASSIDGSYNSPLHFGNGTRLTVT.

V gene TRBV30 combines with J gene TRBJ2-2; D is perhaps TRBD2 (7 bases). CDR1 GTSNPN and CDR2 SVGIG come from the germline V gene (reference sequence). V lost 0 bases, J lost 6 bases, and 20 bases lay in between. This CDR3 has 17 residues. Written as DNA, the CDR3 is TGTGCCTGGAGTGTCCCGCAGGGGAGGGGAATCCCCGGGGAGCTGTTTTTT. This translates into CAWSVPQGRGIPGELFF.

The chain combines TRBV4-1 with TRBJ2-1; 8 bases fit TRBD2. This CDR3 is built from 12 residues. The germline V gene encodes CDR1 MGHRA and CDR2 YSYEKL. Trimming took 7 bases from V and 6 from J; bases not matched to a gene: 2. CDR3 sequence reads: CASTGGVNEQFF. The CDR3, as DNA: TGCGCCAGCACCGGGGGGGTCAATGAGCAGTTCTTC.

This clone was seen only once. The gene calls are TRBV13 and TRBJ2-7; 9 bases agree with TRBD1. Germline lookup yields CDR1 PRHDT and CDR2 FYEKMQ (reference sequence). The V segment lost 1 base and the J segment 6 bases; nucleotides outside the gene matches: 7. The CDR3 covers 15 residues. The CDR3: CASSLEGTGFAEQYF. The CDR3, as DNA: TGTGCCAGCAGCTTAGAAGGGACAGGGTTTGCCGAGCAGTACTTC.

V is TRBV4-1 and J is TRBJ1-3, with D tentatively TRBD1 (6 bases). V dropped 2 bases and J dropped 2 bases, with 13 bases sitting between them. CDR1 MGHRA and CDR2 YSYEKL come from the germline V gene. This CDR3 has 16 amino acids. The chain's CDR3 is CASSQFRGAPGNTIYF. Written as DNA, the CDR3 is TGCGCCAGCAGCCAATTCCGGGGGGCGCCTGGAAACACCATATATTTT.

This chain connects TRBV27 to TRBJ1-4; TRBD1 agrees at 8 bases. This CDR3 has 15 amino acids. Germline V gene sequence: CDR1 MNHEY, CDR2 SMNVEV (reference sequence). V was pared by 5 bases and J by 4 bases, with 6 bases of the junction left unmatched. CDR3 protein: CASSLRTGINEKLFF. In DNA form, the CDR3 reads TGTGCCAGCAGTCTCCGGACAGGGATTAATGAAAAACTGTTTTTT.